The rows below give T cell receptor beta chains drawn from one sample of a study of blood T cell repertoires in COVID-19. Libraries were prepared by immunoSEQ multiplex PCR; TCRdb keeps only in-frame clonotypes and omits some of them. The table lists 120,000 or so clones, roughly 85% of them singletons. The sequenced sample consisted of peripheral blood. The receptors here all came from a woman at least 80 years old with active or convalescent COVID-19. CDR3s include the opening cysteine and the closing phenylalanine or tryptophan. The order of the fields is D gene, J gene, V gene, clone size, CDR3 DNA, CDR3 protein. D genes are given only for firm matches. Where a row states a size, it is once, few, many or the class of an expanded clone; other rows omit it.

d_gene: .; j_gene: TRBJ2-3; v_gene: TRBV30; abundance: .; CDR3nt: TGTGCCTGGAGCCACACTATCCCCCCAGATACGCAGTATTTT; CDR3aa: CAWSHTIPPDTQYF
d_gene: .; j_gene: TRBJ2-7; v_gene: TRBV5-1; abundance: .; CDR3nt: TGCGCCAGCGCGGACAGAGCCTACGAGCAGTACTTC; CDR3aa: CASADRAYEQYF
d_gene: .; j_gene: TRBJ2-7; v_gene: TRBV15; abundance: .; CDR3nt: TGTGCCACCAGCAGAGGACGGGAACGCCTGGGCGAGCAGTACTTC; CDR3aa: CATSRGRERLGEQYF
d_gene: .; j_gene: TRBJ1-2; v_gene: TRBV12-5; abundance: .; CDR3nt: TGTGCTAGTGTTGAAAATGGGGCCAGCTGCTCCGGCTACACCTTC; CDR3aa: CASVENGASCSGYTF
d_gene: .; j_gene: TRBJ2-7; v_gene: TRBV2; abundance: .; CDR3nt: TGTGCCAGCAAGGGAGAAATTAGCTCCTACGAGCAGTACTTC; CDR3aa: CASKGEISSYEQYF
d_gene: .; j_gene: TRBJ2-3; v_gene: TRBV5-1; abundance: .; CDR3nt: TGCGCCAGCAGCTTGGTACTACGAGGATATACGCAGTATTTT; CDR3aa: CASSLVLRGYTQYF
d_gene: TRBD2; j_gene: TRBJ2-7; v_gene: TRBV6-6; abundance: .; CDR3nt: TGTGCCAGCAGGAGACTAGCGGGTCTTTACGAGCAGTACTTC; CDR3aa: CASRRLAGLYEQYF
d_gene: TRBD2; j_gene: TRBJ2-3; v_gene: TRBV9; abundance: .; CDR3nt: TGTGCCAGCAGCGTATTAGCGGGGCCCACAGATACGCAGTATTTT; CDR3aa: CASSVLAGPTDTQYF
d_gene: .; j_gene: TRBJ1-2; v_gene: TRBV12-3/TRBV12-4; abundance: .; CDR3nt: TGTGCCAGCAGTTTAGACAGCTATGGCTACACCTTC; CDR3aa: CASSLDSYGYTF
d_gene: .; j_gene: TRBJ1-1; v_gene: TRBV2; abundance: few; CDR3nt: TGTGCCAGCAGTGAGAGGAACACTGAAGCTTTCTTT; CDR3aa: CASSERNTEAFF
d_gene: TRBD1; j_gene: TRBJ1-2; v_gene: TRBV5-1; abundance: .; CDR3nt: TGCGCCAGCAGCTTGGTTCCTGTATCAGACAGGGGGGCTCACACCTTC; CDR3aa: CASSLVPVSDRGAHTF
d_gene: .; j_gene: TRBJ2-7; v_gene: TRBV6-5; abundance: .; CDR3nt: TGTGCCAGCAGTTACTCGTTTCGGGGTGGAGGGTACGAGCAGTACTTC; CDR3aa: CASSYSFRGGGYEQYF
d_gene: TRBD2; j_gene: TRBJ2-1; v_gene: TRBV6-7; abundance: .; CDR3nt: TGTGCCAGCAGTTACCCACTAGCGGGAAAATACAATGAGCAGTTCTTC; CDR3aa: CASSYPLAGKYNEQFF
d_gene: TRBD1; j_gene: TRBJ2-6; v_gene: TRBV7-9; abundance: few; CDR3nt: TGTGCCAGCAGGAAGGGACAGCCAACCTCTGGGGCCAACGTCCTGACTTTC; CDR3aa: CASRKGQPTSGANVLTF
d_gene: .; j_gene: TRBJ2-2; v_gene: TRBV7-3; abundance: .; CDR3nt: TGTGCCAGCAGCCCCGAAACCTGGGGCAGGGGAACCGGGGAGCTGTTTTTT; CDR3aa: CASSPETWGRGTGELFF
d_gene: .; j_gene: TRBJ2-5; v_gene: TRBV21-1; abundance: .; CDR3nt: TGTGCCAGCAGCACCGAGGGCGGGAGTGGTCAAGAGACCCAGTACTTC; CDR3aa: CASSTEGGSGQETQYF
d_gene: TRBD2; j_gene: TRBJ2-5; v_gene: TRBV7-7; abundance: .; CDR3nt: TGTGCCAGCAGCCGGGGACTAGCGGGAGATCTGGAAGAGACCCAGTACTTC; CDR3aa: CASSRGLAGDLEETQYF
d_gene: TRBD2; j_gene: TRBJ2-5; v_gene: TRBV5-4; abundance: .; CDR3nt: TGTGCCAGCAGCCAGGGACTAGCGGGAGAAGAGACCCAGTACTTC; CDR3aa: CASSQGLAGEETQYF
d_gene: .; j_gene: TRBJ2-3; v_gene: TRBV5-1; abundance: .; CDR3nt: TGCGCCAGCAGCCCCCCGGACCAGGGTGGGACAGATACGCAGTATTTT; CDR3aa: CASSPPDQGGTDTQYF
d_gene: .; j_gene: TRBJ2-5; v_gene: TRBV1; abundance: .; CDR3nt: TGCACCAGCAGCCACATCTCTGGCGGGAGTGAGAAGACCCAGTACTTC; CDR3aa: CTSSHISGGSEKTQYF
d_gene: TRBD2; j_gene: TRBJ2-1; v_gene: TRBV11-2; abundance: .; CDR3nt: TGTGCCAGCAGCTTCGGGACTAGCTCCCAGTTCTTC; CDR3aa: CASSFGTSSQFF
d_gene: .; j_gene: TRBJ1-1; v_gene: TRBV28; abundance: .; CDR3nt: TGTGCCGCAGACGGGGTTAACACTGAAGCTTTCTTT; CDR3aa: CAADGVNTEAFF
d_gene: TRBD2; j_gene: TRBJ2-1; v_gene: TRBV9; abundance: .; CDR3nt: TGTGCCAGCAGCGTAGGGTCCAGCGGGAGTAACTATGAGCAGTTCTTC; CDR3aa: CASSVGSSGSNYEQFF
d_gene: TRBD1; j_gene: TRBJ1-4; v_gene: TRBV10-3; abundance: .; CDR3nt: TGTGCCATCAGTCGCAATCCGGGACAGGGGTCTGAAAAACTGTTTTTT; CDR3aa: CAISRNPGQGSEKLFF
d_gene: TRBD1; j_gene: TRBJ2-2; v_gene: TRBV4-3; abundance: .; CDR3nt: TGCGCCAGCAGCCCGGTGGGACAGACGAACACCGGGGAGCTGTTTTTT; CDR3aa: CASSPVGQTNTGELFF
d_gene: TRBD2; j_gene: TRBJ2-1; v_gene: TRBV30; abundance: few; CDR3nt: TGTGCCTGGAGTGTATGGAGCGGGAGAAACAATGAGCAGTTCTTC; CDR3aa: CAWSVWSGRNNEQFF
d_gene: .; j_gene: TRBJ1-2; v_gene: TRBV19; abundance: .; CDR3nt: TGTGCCAGTAGTATTTGGACAGACTTCTTGCGTAATGGCTACACCTTC; CDR3aa: CASSIWTDFLRNGYTF
d_gene: TRBD1; j_gene: TRBJ2-7; v_gene: TRBV7-2; abundance: .; CDR3nt: TGTGCCAGCAGCCTAAGACAGGGGGGAACCTACGAGCAGTACTTC; CDR3aa: CASSLRQGGTYEQYF
d_gene: .; j_gene: TRBJ1-1; v_gene: TRBV5-1; abundance: .; CDR3nt: TGCGCCAGCAGAAACACCCGAATGAACACTGAAGCTTTCTTT; CDR3aa: CASRNTRMNTEAFF
d_gene: TRBD1; j_gene: TRBJ1-5; v_gene: TRBV7-6; abundance: .; CDR3nt: TGTGCCAGCAGCTTAGCACCGGGACAGGGAAAGGGCGGCAATCAGCCCCAGCATTTT; CDR3aa: CASSLAPGQGKGGNQPQHF
d_gene: .; j_gene: TRBJ2-1; v_gene: TRBV18; abundance: .; CDR3nt: TGTGCCAGCTCACCGCGGGACGGGCCCTACAATGAGCAGTTCTTC; CDR3aa: CASSPRDGPYNEQFF
d_gene: TRBD1; j_gene: TRBJ2-5; v_gene: TRBV5-4; abundance: few; CDR3nt: TGTGCCAGCAGCTTGGTTGGATGGGACAGGGCAGGGGAGACCCAGTACTTC; CDR3aa: CASSLVGWDRAGETQYF
d_gene: .; j_gene: TRBJ2-5; v_gene: TRBV6-6; abundance: .; CDR3nt: TGTGCCAGCAGGAGACCCGGGCAAGAGACCCAGTACTTC; CDR3aa: CASRRPGQETQYF
d_gene: TRBD1; j_gene: TRBJ1-2; v_gene: TRBV18; abundance: .; CDR3nt: TGTGCCAGCTCACCAGGACAGGCGGACCTCTTAGGCTACACCTTC; CDR3aa: CASSPGQADLLGYTF
d_gene: .; j_gene: TRBJ2-2; v_gene: TRBV7-2; abundance: .; CDR3nt: TGTGCCAGCAGCTTAAGAGGCTCCACCGGGGAGCTGTTTTTT; CDR3aa: CASSLRGSTGELFF
d_gene: .; j_gene: TRBJ1-1; v_gene: TRBV28; abundance: .; CDR3nt: TGTGCCAGCAGTTGGGGATGGGGGGGGAACACTGAAGCTTTCTTT; CDR3aa: CASSWGWGGNTEAFF
d_gene: .; j_gene: TRBJ1-6; v_gene: TRBV5-5; abundance: .; CDR3nt: TGTGCCAGCAGCTTGGACAGGGATAATTCACCCCTCCACTTT; CDR3aa: CASSLDRDNSPLHF
d_gene: TRBD1; j_gene: TRBJ2-5; v_gene: TRBV18; abundance: .; CDR3nt: TGTGCCAGCTCACCGGTACAGGGGGCTGGGGAGACCCAGTACTTC; CDR3aa: CASSPVQGAGETQYF
d_gene: TRBD2; j_gene: TRBJ2-3; v_gene: TRBV13; abundance: .; CDR3nt: TGTGCCAGCAGCTTAGACCTAGCGGGAGTTGAAAAGTATTTT; CDR3aa: CASSLDLAGVEKYF
d_gene: TRBD2; j_gene: TRBJ2-4; v_gene: TRBV10-2; abundance: .; CDR3nt: TGCGCCAGCAGCCGCGAGACTAGCGGAATTCAGTACTTC; CDR3aa: CASSRETSGIQYF
d_gene: TRBD2; j_gene: TRBJ2-1; v_gene: TRBV7-6; abundance: .; CDR3nt: TGTGCCAGCACTACCCTAGCGGGAGGGCCCTCCGATGAGCAGTTCTTC; CDR3aa: CASTTLAGGPSDEQFF
d_gene: .; j_gene: TRBJ2-3; v_gene: TRBV10-3; abundance: .; CDR3nt: TGTGCCATCACAAGCGGGTCCACAGATACGCAGTATTTT; CDR3aa: CAITSGSTDTQYF
d_gene: .; j_gene: TRBJ2-1; v_gene: TRBV14; abundance: .; CDR3nt: TGTGCCAGCAGCCAAGCCCTTCAAAGTCGGGAGCAGTTCTTC; CDR3aa: CASSQALQSREQFF
d_gene: TRBD2; j_gene: TRBJ2-5; v_gene: TRBV7-3; abundance: .; CDR3nt: TGTGCCAGCAGCTTGCGGGGTAGCGGGATAATGAGGGAGACCCAGTACTTC; CDR3aa: CASSLRGSGIMRETQYF
d_gene: .; j_gene: TRBJ2-1; v_gene: TRBV7-3; abundance: .; CDR3nt: TGTGCCAGCAGCGAAAACCGGGATTCCTACAATGAGCAGTTCTTC; CDR3aa: CASSENRDSYNEQFF
d_gene: .; j_gene: TRBJ2-7; v_gene: TRBV11-2; abundance: few; CDR3nt: TGTGCCAGCAGCTCCAGGCACGAGCAGTACTTC; CDR3aa: CASSSRHEQYF
d_gene: TRBD1; j_gene: TRBJ1-2; v_gene: TRBV6-1; abundance: .; CDR3nt: TGTGCCAGCAGTGAATACGACAGGGTATCTGGCTACACCTTC; CDR3aa: CASSEYDRVSGYTF
d_gene: .; j_gene: TRBJ1-1; v_gene: TRBV18; abundance: .; CDR3nt: TGTGCCAGCTCACCCCGGTCCGGGGGATACGAAGCTTTCTTT; CDR3aa: CASSPRSGGYEAFF
d_gene: TRBD1; j_gene: TRBJ1-6; v_gene: TRBV7-8; abundance: .; CDR3nt: TGTGCCAGCAGCTTAGTGGGACAGGGATTGAGCTCCTATAATTCACCCCTCCACTTT; CDR3aa: CASSLVGQGLSSYNSPLHF
d_gene: .; j_gene: TRBJ2-1; v_gene: TRBV19; abundance: .; CDR3nt: TGTGCCAGTAGTAGTCGAGGTGAGCAGTTCTTC; CDR3aa: CASSSRGEQFF
d_gene: TRBD1; j_gene: TRBJ1-1; v_gene: TRBV7-6; abundance: .; CDR3nt: TGTGCCAGCAGCTACTACAGGGGAAAAGCTTTCTTT; CDR3aa: CASSYYRGKAFF